This T cell receptor (beta chain) was recorded in a study of blood T cell repertoires in COVID-19. About the research overall: Samples representing acute and convalescent COVID-19 were sourced from the United States, Italy and Spain. In each case, the material was cDNA or gDNA derived from T cells, B-cell-depleted T cells, or PBMCs.

Authors' analysis steps: Amplified reference gene primers provided the basis for estimating nucleated cell counts. Generated by immunoSEQ multiplex PCR, the TCRdb table keeps only in-frame clones and is missing some. V and J calls and clone size follow that table, whereas D and trimming were derived from the DNA. The repertoire has roughly 62,000 clones, more than 65% of them found once; the top ten carry roughly 22%. The CDR3 covers 16 residues. Trimming took off 6 bases at V and 8 bases at J, with 25 bases between the two ends. In germline, CDR1 is SNHLY, CDR2 FYNNEI. The sequenced material came from peripheral blood. The J gene is TRBJ1-2, the V gene TRBV2, with a tentative D call TRBD1 (6 bases). The source is a woman of 80 years or more with active or convalescent COVID-19. The CDR3 nucleotides are TGTGCCAGCAGGAATTCTCCGAACAGGGCTAGGGACGGCTACACCTTC. Translating it yields CASRNSPNRARDGYTF.